This T cell receptor beta chain was observed in a study of control samples from healthy donors and cancer patients. Using immunoSEQ multiplex PCR, the repertoire was profiled, and TCRdb retains in-frame clones only, with some absent. The table records 60,000 to 95,000 clones, about nine tenths of them present only once. The CDR3 has 13 residues. With 4 bases removed from V and 5 bases from J, the gap between germline ends came to 10 bases. CDR1 and CDR2 from the germline V gene are KGHSH and LQKENI. The rearrangement links TRBV18 to TRBJ2-3; D unclear. The clonotype was recovered from a woman aged 45-65 years with colorectal cancer. The source material was PBMCs. The chain's CDR3 is CASSLGTLDTQYF. The CDR3 DNA is TGTGCCAGCTCACTGGGCACATTAGATACGCAGTATTTT.